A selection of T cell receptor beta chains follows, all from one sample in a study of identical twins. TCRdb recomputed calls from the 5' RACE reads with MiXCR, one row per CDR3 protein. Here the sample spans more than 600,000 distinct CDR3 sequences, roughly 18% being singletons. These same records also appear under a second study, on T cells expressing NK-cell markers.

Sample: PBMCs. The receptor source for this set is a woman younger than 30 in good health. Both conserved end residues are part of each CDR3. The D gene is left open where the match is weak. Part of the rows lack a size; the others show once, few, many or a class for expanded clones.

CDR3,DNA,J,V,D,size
CASRSGTVGTEAFF,TGTGCCAGCAGATCCGGGACAGTAGGGACAGAAGCTTTCTTT,TRBJ1-1,TRBV12-3/TRBV12-4,TRBD1,-
CASSGGDRNQPQHF,TGCGCCAGCAGCGGAGGCGACAGAAATCAGCCCCAGCATTTT,TRBJ1-5,TRBV5-1,-,few
CSVEDSWASYGYTF,TGCAGCGTTGAAGATTCGTGGGCTAGCTATGGCTACACCTTC,TRBJ1-2,TRBV29-1,-,-
CSGQGAVLDTQYF,TGCAGCGGACAGGGGGCCGTTTTGGATACGCAGTATTTT,TRBJ2-3,TRBV29-1,TRBD1,few
CASAWGQRDFQETQYF,TGTGCCAGCGCATGGGGGCAGCGAGATTTTCAAGAGACCCAGTACTTC,TRBJ2-5,TRBV7-9,-,-
CASSETRDTF,TGTGCCAGCAGTGAAACCAGGGACACCTTC,TRBJ1-2,TRBV6-1,-,-
CASSEHRDGNYEQYF,TGTGCCAGCAGTGAACACCGGGACGGAAACTACGAGCAGTACTTC,TRBJ2-7,TRBV27,-,few
CASSQDLPYQNIQYF,TGTGCCAGCAGCCAAGATTTGCCGTACCAAAACATTCAGTACTTC,TRBJ2-4,TRBV3-1,-,-
CSARDPSSVAGGGYNEQFF,TGCAGTGCTAGAGATCCTAGTTCAGTCGCGGGGGGTGGGTACAATGAGCAGTTCTTC,TRBJ2-1,TRBV20-1,TRBD2,few
CASSLGRTSGYEQYF,TGTGCCAGCAGCTTAGGAAGGACTAGCGGCTACGAGCAGTACTTC,TRBJ2-7,TRBV7-6,TRBD2,few
CASSSYSGSSYNEQFF,TGTGCCAGCAGTTCCTATAGCGGGAGCTCCTACAATGAGCAGTTCTTC,TRBJ2-1,TRBV12-3/TRBV12-4,TRBD2,few
CASRPGRPWDEQFF,TGTGCCAGCAGGCCCGGACGGCCTTGGGATGAGCAGTTCTTC,TRBJ2-1,TRBV11-2,-,-
CASSVRPGRGDGTDTQYF,TGTGCCAGCAGCGTACGACCGGGGCGGGGGGACGGCACAGATACGCAGTATTTT,TRBJ2-3,TRBV9,TRBD2,-
CSVLRGRGETQYF,TGCAGCGTTCTCCGCGGGAGAGGAGAGACCCAGTACTTC,TRBJ2-5,TRBV29-1,TRBD2,few
CNPAEGGLSEAFF,TGCAACCCTGCGGAGGGGGGCCTTTCTGAAGCTTTCTTT,TRBJ1-1,TRBV20-1,-,many
CASSRQPTDLGGINEQFF,TGTGCCAGCAGCCGCCAACCGACAGACCTGGGGGGTATCAATGAGCAGTTCTTC,TRBJ2-1,TRBV11-2,-,-
CASSQTSVGTDMQYF,TGTGCCAGCAGTCAGACTAGCGTGGGCACAGATATGCAGTATTTT,TRBJ2-3,TRBV12-3/TRBV12-4,TRBD2,-
CASSLFGSPLHF,TGTGCCAGCAGTTTATTTGGTTCACCCCTCCACTTT,TRBJ1-6,TRBV27,-,few
CASSYSLAGANTGELFF,TGTGCCAGCAGTTACTCATTAGCGGGCGCGAACACCGGGGAGCTGTTTTTT,TRBJ2-2,TRBV6-5,TRBD2,-
CSVGIAEAFF,TGCAGCGTTGGGATAGCGGAAGCTTTCTTT,TRBJ1-1,TRBV29-1,-,few
CASSSDRAYGYTF,TGTGCCAGCAGTTCGGACAGGGCCTATGGCTACACCTTC,TRBJ1-2,TRBV6-2/TRBV6-3,TRBD1,many
CASSLGSGGAYTQYF,TGTGCCAGCAGTTTGGGGAGCGGGGGGGCTTATACGCAGTATTTT,TRBJ2-3,TRBV12-3/TRBV12-4,TRBD2,-
CASSLGLAGGLTPNTGELFF,TGTGCCAGCAGCCTCGGACTAGCGGGGGGCTTGACCCCGAACACCGGGGAGCTGTTTTTT,TRBJ2-2,TRBV3-1,TRBD2,-
CASSVVAGGTYNEQFF,TGTGCCAGCAGCGTAGTGGCGGGGGGTACATACAATGAGCAGTTCTTC,TRBJ2-1,TRBV9,TRBD2,few
CASSNLQTSGANVLTF,TGTGCCAGCTCAAACCTCCAGACCTCTGGGGCCAACGTCCTGACTTTC,TRBJ2-6,TRBV18,-,-
CASSSRAAHEQFF,TGTGCCAGCAGTTCCAGGGCAGCCCATGAGCAGTTCTTC,TRBJ2-1,TRBV12-3/TRBV12-4,-,-
CASSYRLAKSTDTQYF,TGTGCCAGCAGCTACAGACTAGCGAAAAGCACAGATACGCAGTATTTT,TRBJ2-3,TRBV3-1,TRBD2,-
CASSQGGVFYNEQFF,TGTGCCAGCAGCCAAGGTGGGGTGTTCTACAATGAGCAGTTCTTC,TRBJ2-1,TRBV3-1,-,once
CAIKREESQETQYF,TGTGCCATCAAGCGGGAGGAGAGCCAAGAGACCCAGTACTTC,TRBJ2-5,TRBV28,TRBD2,-
CASIPRVGGSTDTQYF,TGTGCCAGCATTCCTCGGGTGGGTGGGAGCACAGATACGCAGTATTTT,TRBJ2-3,TRBV6-5,-,few
CASSLYQYSTDTQYF,TGTGCCAGCAGCTTATATCAATACTCCACAGATACGCAGTATTTT,TRBJ2-3,TRBV7-9,-,-
CASRSRQSSFLNTGELFF,TGTGCCAGCAGATCTAGACAGAGTTCCTTTTTGAACACCGGGGAGCTGTTTTTT,TRBJ2-2,TRBV12-3/TRBV12-4,-,few
CAISEIGSPQPQHF,TGTGCCATCAGTGAAATAGGATCTCCCCAGCCCCAGCATTTT,TRBJ1-5,TRBV10-3,-,few
CASRESHNEQFF,TGTGCCAGCAGGGAATCACACAATGAGCAGTTCTTC,TRBJ2-1,TRBV12-3/TRBV12-4,-,many
CAISSLAGVNEQFF,TGTGCCATCAGTTCACTAGCGGGAGTTAATGAGCAGTTCTTC,TRBJ2-1,TRBV10-3,TRBD2,few
CSAAGQARKETQYF,TGCAGTGCCGCAGGACAGGCGAGGAAAGAGACCCAGTACTTC,TRBJ2-5,TRBV20-1,TRBD1,few
CASSFQTANYGYTF,TGTGCCAGCAGCTTTCAGACAGCTAACTATGGCTACACCTTC,TRBJ1-2,TRBV5-5,-,-
CASSLVLGERDTEAFF,TGTGCCAGCAGCTTGGTTCTCGGGGAGAGGGACACTGAAGCTTTCTTT,TRBJ1-1,TRBV5-6,-,many
CSARGQISYNEQFF,TGCAGTGCTAGAGGACAGATCTCCTACAATGAGCAGTTCTTC,TRBJ2-1,TRBV20-1,-,few
CSARDTAGGTDTQYF,TGCAGTGCTAGAGATACGGCGGGGGGGACAGATACGCAGTATTTT,TRBJ2-3,TRBV20-1,TRBD2,-
CASSPGTGQEQYF,TGTGCCAGCAGCCCCGGGACAGGGCAAGAGCAGTACTTC,TRBJ2-7,TRBV7-8,TRBD1,-
CASSLGDSGLTDTQYF,TGTGCCAGCAGCTTGGGAGATTCAGGCCTCACAGATACGCAGTATTTT,TRBJ2-3,TRBV5-6,-,-
CASSLQDPEGTQYF,TGCGCCAGCAGCTTACAGGACCCTGAAGGGACCCAGTACTTC,TRBJ2-5,TRBV5-1,-,-
CASSLDFPGRGELFF,TGTGCCAGCAGCTTAGATTTTCCGGGCCGCGGGGAGCTGTTTTTT,TRBJ2-2,TRBV7-7,-,-
CASSYGPAGGPQETQYF,TGTGCCAGCAGTTACGGGCCCGCGGGGGGGCCCCAAGAGACCCAGTACTTC,TRBJ2-5,TRBV6-5,TRBD2,-
CASSPSPSNTGELFF,TGTGCCAGCTCACCGTCGCCTTCGAACACCGGGGAGCTGTTTTTT,TRBJ2-2,TRBV18,-,-
CASSPFSASGRGEQYF,TGCGCCAGCAGCCCATTCAGCGCTAGCGGGAGGGGCGAGCAGTACTTC,TRBJ2-7,TRBV4-1,TRBD2,-
CASVFGSSGSPLHF,TGTGCCAGCGTCTTCGGATCATCCGGTTCACCCCTCCACTTT,TRBJ1-6,TRBV12-3/TRBV12-4,-,few
CASSQALHRDYGYTF,TGCGCCAGCAGCCAAGCCCTCCATCGGGACTATGGCTACACCTTC,TRBJ1-2,TRBV4-3,-,-
CASRAQTNTGELFF,TGTGCCAGCAGGGCACAGACGAACACCGGGGAGCTGTTTTTT,TRBJ2-2,TRBV2,-,few
CASSKVGQGAAPNTGELFF,-,TRBJ2-2,TRBV21-1,-,few
CASSPWTAEAFF,TGTGCCAGCAGCCCATGGACGGCCGAAGCTTTCTTT,TRBJ1-1,TRBV7-2,-,-
CAIEGAGVGNNEQFF,TGTGCCATCGAGGGGGCGGGTGTTGGAAACAATGAGCAGTTCTTC,TRBJ2-1,TRBV10-3,TRBD1,-
CASSAPGEYGCTF,TGTGCCAGCAGCGCCCCAGGGGAATATGGCTGCACCTTC,TRBJ1-2,TRBV9,-,-
CSARIGSNQPQHF,TGCAGTGCTAGAATAGGAAGCAATCAGCCCCAGCATTTT,TRBJ1-5,TRBV20-1,-,few
CASSVEGGLYNEQFF,TGTGCCAGCAGCGTAGAGGGGGGACTCTACAATGAGCAGTTCTTC,TRBJ2-1,TRBV9,-,-
CASSRSPGLAGEDTQYF,TGTGCCAGCAGCCGTTCGCCGGGACTAGCGGGAGAAGATACGCAGTATTTT,TRBJ2-3,TRBV12-3/TRBV12-4,TRBD2,-
CASSLLGLTIYEQYF,TGTGCCAGCAGCTTACTGGGTTTAACGATCTACGAGCAGTACTTC,TRBJ2-7,TRBV7-8,-,few
CASSYSTPGQGGRSPLHF,TGTGCCAGCAGTTACTCGACCCCGGGACAGGGGGGAAGGTCACCCCTCCACTTT,TRBJ1-6,TRBV6-5,TRBD1,-